This is a list of T cell receptor beta chains from one sample in a study of cytomegalovirus exposure and HLA in healthy donors. Generated by immunoSEQ multiplex PCR, the TCRdb table keeps only in-frame clones and is missing some. The sample includes 200,000 to 250,000 clones, around nine tenths seen only once; the top ten take 0.95% to 1.1%. The sequenced sample consisted of PBMCs. Source of these receptors: a woman aged 18-29 years in good health and CMV-seronegative. The CDR3 runs from the conserved cysteine through the conserved F or W. The D gene is left open where the match is weak. The size field is filled for only some rows; it gives once, few, many or a size class.

clone size,V gene,D gene,J gene,CDR3 protein,CDR3 DNA
-,TRBV2,-,TRBJ2-7,CASIPATHYEQYF,TGTGCCAGCATCCCCGCGACTCACTACGAGCAGTACTTC
-,TRBV9,-,TRBJ2-7,CASSVGGRSYEQYF,TGTGCCAGCAGCGTAGGGGGCAGATCCTACGAGCAGTACTTC
-,TRBV21-1,-,TRBJ2-1,CASTRLVESGNEQFF,TGTGCCAGCACCAGACTAGTTGAGAGTGGGAATGAGCAGTTCTTC
-,TRBV5-4,TRBD1,TRBJ2-1,CASSPGQGVVSYNEQFF,TGTGCCAGCAGCCCGGGACAGGGGGTCGTCTCCTACAATGAGCAGTTCTTC
-,TRBV5-6,-,TRBJ1-1,CASSSGRGTEAFF,TGTGCCAGCTCTTCGGGGAGGGGCACTGAAGCTTTCTTT
-,TRBV6-1,-,TRBJ2-5,CASSYQGWEETQYF,TGTGCCAGCAGTTATCAGGGGTGGGAGGAGACCCAGTACTTC
-,TRBV19,-,TRBJ2-5,CASRRGWGETQYF,TGTGCCAGTAGGCGGGGTTGGGGAGAGACCCAGTACTTC
-,TRBV18,TRBD2,TRBJ2-2,CASSPETSGNTGELFF,TGTGCCAGCTCACCGGAGACTAGCGGGAACACCGGGGAGCTGTTTTTT
-,TRBV19,-,TRBJ1-2,CASSIRTDTYGYTF,TGTGCCAGTAGTATTCGGACAGACACCTATGGCTACACCTTC
-,TRBV2,TRBD2,TRBJ2-1,CASTQQAGGIYNEQFF,TGTGCCAGCACCCAGCAAGCGGGGGGAATTTACAATGAGCAGTTCTTC
-,TRBV7-2,TRBD1,TRBJ1-3,CASSKGTGSGNTIYF,TGTGCCAGCAGCAAGGGGACAGGCTCTGGAAACACCATATATTTT
few,TRBV4-3,TRBD2,TRBJ2-5,CASSQLLAEEETQYF,TGCGCCAGCAGCCAACTACTAGCGGAAGAAGAGACCCAGTACTTC
-,TRBV19,TRBD1,TRBJ1-1,CASTIDRGTEAFF,TGTGCCAGTACCATAGACAGGGGCACTGAAGCTTTCTTT
-,TRBV7-2,-,TRBJ1-2,CASSSLYGYTF,TGTGCCAGCAGCTCCCTCTATGGCTACACCTTC
-,TRBV20-1,-,TRBJ2-7,CSASFGFEQYF,TGCAGTGCTAGCTTCGGGTTCGAGCAGTACTTC
few,TRBV2,-,TRBJ1-2,CASSEPGHLASWDYGYTF,TGTGCCAGCAGTGAACCCGGACACTTGGCTTCATGGGACTATGGCTACACCTTC
-,TRBV5-1,-,TRBJ1-1,CASRGGMGHTEAFF,TGCGCCAGCAGGGGGGGGATGGGGCACACTGAAGCTTTCTTT
-,TRBV11-2,TRBD1,TRBJ2-5,CASSGPMDRVRTETQYF,TGTGCCAGCAGCGGCCCCATGGACAGGGTGAGGACAGAGACCCAGTACTTC
-,TRBV5-1,TRBD1,TRBJ1-2,CASSPRTGTNYGYTF,TGCGCCAGCAGCCCGAGGACAGGGACGAACTATGGCTACACCTTC
-,TRBV7-2,-,TRBJ2-7,CASSTPSSYEQYF,TGTGCCAGCAGCACTCCAAGCTCCTACGAGCAGTACTTC
-,TRBV5-6,TRBD2,TRBJ2-3,CASSLRTSGVSTDTQYF,TGTGCCAGCAGCCTGAGGACTAGCGGGGTGAGCACAGATACGCAGTATTTT
-,TRBV5-1,-,TRBJ2-3,CASSLAGRTARRADTQYF,TGCGCCAGCAGCTTGGCCGGTCGGACAGCCCGGCGGGCAGATACGCAGTATTTT
-,TRBV9,TRBD1,TRBJ2-7,CASSAGAPGQNYEQYF,TGTGCCAGCAGCGCAGGGGCTCCGGGACAGAACTACGAGCAGTACTTC
-,TRBV5-1,-,TRBJ1-1,CASSFSGLNTEAFF,TGCGCCAGCAGCTTCTCCGGGTTGAACACTGAAGCTTTCTTT
-,TRBV27,-,TRBJ1-1,CASSSLAGRYTEAFF,TGTGCCAGCTCTTCGCTCGCGGGACGGTACACTGAAGCTTTCTTT
-,TRBV7-2,-,TRBJ1-5,CASSLVQNSNQPQHF,TGTGCCAGCAGCTTAGTACAGAATAGCAATCAGCCCCAGCATTTT
-,TRBV4-3,-,TRBJ2-7,CASSQGPGSYEQYF,TGCGCCAGCAGCCAAGGGCCGGGCTCCTACGAGCAGTACTTC
once,TRBV27,-,TRBJ2-7,CASSFYPNFPHEQYF,TGTGCCAGCAGTTTCTATCCAAACTTTCCCCACGAGCAGTACTTC
-,TRBV19,TRBD2,TRBJ2-3,CASSGGGASTDTQYF,TGTGCCAGTAGTGGGGGGGGAGCTAGCACAGATACGCAGTATTTT
once,TRBV5-6,-,TRBJ2-7,CASSLVDSSYEQYF,TGTGCCAGCAGCTTGGTAGACAGCTCCTACGAGCAGTACTTC
-,TRBV7-9,-,TRBJ2-1,CASSFRAGTYNEQFF,TGTGCCAGCAGCTTTAGAGCGGGCACATACAATGAGCAGTTCTTC
once,TRBV21-1,-,TRBJ2-1,CASSKTSWNEQFF,TGTGCCAGCAGCAAGACTAGCTGGAATGAGCAGTTCTTC
-,TRBV13,-,TRBJ2-1,CASSLGPGGGGDEQFF,TGTGCCAGCAGCTTAGGGCCCGGGGGAGGAGGCGATGAGCAGTTCTTC
-,TRBV5-1,TRBD2,TRBJ2-3,CASSSSGGAVTDTQYF,TGCGCCAGCAGCTCTAGCGGGGGGGCGGTCACAGATACGCAGTATTTT
-,TRBV4-1,TRBD2,TRBJ2-7,CASSQLGTSGRYEQYF,TGCGCCAGCAGCCAACTAGGGACTAGCGGGAGGTACGAGCAGTACTTC
-,TRBV5-1,TRBD2,TRBJ2-1,CASSLEWSWDYYNEQFF,TGCGCCAGCAGCTTGGAGTGGTCTTGGGACTACTACAATGAGCAGTTCTTC
many,TRBV5-6,-,TRBJ2-2,CASSLVEGAPAGELFF,TGTGCCAGCAGCTTGGTGGAGGGGGCGCCCGCCGGGGAGCTGTTTTTT
-,TRBV5-1,TRBD2,TRBJ2-1,CASRGTSRYNEQFF,TGCGCCAGCAGGGGGACTAGCCGGTACAATGAGCAGTTCTTC
-,TRBV11-2,-,TRBJ1-1,CASSLGQNTEAFF,TGTGCCAGCAGCTTAGGGCAGAACACTGAAGCTTTCTTT
-,TRBV2,TRBD1,TRBJ2-1,CASSVTGGINEQFF,TGTGCCAGCAGTGTGACAGGGGGAATCAATGAGCAGTTCTTC
-,TRBV4-3,TRBD1,TRBJ1-2,CASSRGPIQGADGYTF,TGCGCCAGCAGCCGGGGCCCCATACAGGGGGCTGATGGCTACACCTTC
-,TRBV27,-,TRBJ1-5,CASSTAGRGQPQHF,TGTGCCAGCAGTACCGCGGGACGGGGTCAGCCCCAGCATTTT
-,TRBV9,TRBD2,TRBJ2-7,CASSPRDYQVYEQYF,TGTGCCAGCAGCCCCCGGGACTACCAGGTCTACGAGCAGTACTTC
-,TRBV7-8,TRBD1,TRBJ2-5,CASSLGQGEETQYF,TGTGCCAGCAGCTTGGGACAGGGCGAGGAGACCCAGTACTTC
-,TRBV7-8,-,TRBJ2-7,CASSYRDTQAYEQYF,TGTGCCAGCAGCTATCGGGACACACAAGCCTACGAGCAGTACTTC
-,TRBV11-3,-,TRBJ1-1,CASSLEWWGPNTEAFF,TGTGCCAGCAGCTTAGAATGGTGGGGCCCGAACACTGAAGCTTTCTTT
-,TRBV9,-,TRBJ2-5,CASSPGSLQETQYF,TGTGCCAGCAGCCCGGGGTCCCTCCAAGAGACCCAGTACTTC
-,TRBV9,TRBD2,TRBJ2-1,CASSAPGTSGMTRAYNEQFF,TGTGCCAGCAGCGCCCCCGGGACTAGCGGGATGACGCGAGCATACAATGAGCAGTTCTTC
once,TRBV20-1,-,TRBJ2-1,CTFLSYNEQFF,TGCACCTTCTTGTCCTACAATGAGCAGTTCTTC
-,TRBV27,TRBD1,TRBJ1-2,CASRRTTGAYGYTF,TGTGCCAGCAGACGGACCACAGGGGCCTATGGCTACACCTTC